The 19 T cell receptor beta chains listed next were all sequenced from one sample in a study of response to subunit inactivated influenza vaccine. TCRdb used MiXCR to reprocess the RT-PCR reads, holding one entry per CDR3 protein. Seen here are 500,000 to 600,000 distinct CDR3 sequences, 14% observed once, and the top ten hold approximately 12%. Sequenced material: PBMCs from blood, taken 11 to 12 days after vaccination. The receptor source for this set is a man aged 45-65 years who received an inactivated influenza vaccine.

The chain carries TRBV4-1 and TRBJ2-7; D tentatively reads TRBD1 or TRBD2 (6 bases each). The CDR3 consists of 15 residues. The germline V and J ends were trimmed by 2 bases and 4 bases, with 15 bases remaining between them. Germline CDR1 is MGHRA and CDR2 is YSYEKL. The CDR3 reads CASSQFGGRVYEQYF. CDR3 nucleotide sequence: TGCGCCAGCAGCCAATTTGGGGGGCGCGTTTACGAGCAGTACTTC.

The rearrangement links TRBV20-1 to TRBJ2-3, with D possibly being TRBD2 (7 bases). The CDR3 totals 16 residues. CDR1 is DFQATT and CDR2 is SNEGSKA in the germline V gene (reference sequence). V lost 3 bases and J 6 bases, leaving 22 bases between the germline ends. This CDR3 reads CSASPVGGDTQDTQYF. CDR3 nucleotides: TGCAGTGCTAGCCCGGTTGGGGGGGACACACAGGATACGCAGTATTTT.

The sample holds many counts of this clonotype. This chain joins TRBV5-1 and TRBJ2-7; D is unresolved. From germline, CDR1 is SGHRS and CDR2 YFSETQ. The CDR3 contains 13 residues. V was pared by 2 bases and J by 0 bases, with 6 bases between. CDR3 sequence: CASSFLDSYEQYF. The CDR3 DNA sequence: TGCGCCAGCAGCTTTCTGGACTCCTACGAGCAGTACTTC.

This sequence joins TRBV12-3 or TRBV12-4 and TRBJ1-5, with TRBD1 as a possible D gene (6 bases). The CDR3 has 14 amino acids. Deletions cut 1 base from V and 5 bases from J, with 9 bases between. The CDR3 loop reads CASSLDRVDQPQHF. The CDR3, as DNA: TGTGCCAGCAGTTTAGACAGGGTCGATCAGCCCCAGCATTTT.

The chain carries TRBV6-5 and TRBJ1-3; D ambiguous. The germline CDR1 and CDR2 sequences are MNHEY and SVGAGI. Trimming took 0 bases from V and 3 from J, leaving 6 bases between them. The CDR3 length is 14 residues. The CDR3 bases are TGTGCCAGCAGTTACTCTGCAAATGGAAACACCATATATTTT. Amino acid sequence: CASSYSANGNTIYF.

In this sample, this clonotype turned up a few times. The V call is TRBV3-1, the J call TRBJ1-1; TRBD1 is a possible D gene (5 bases). This CDR3 comprises 14 residues. V was clipped by 0 bases and J by 7 bases, with 12 bases between them. In germline, CDR1 is LGHDT, CDR2 YNNKEL (reference sequence). The CDR3 region has the DNA TGTGCCAGCAGCCAAGATTGGGGACTGGTTGAAGCTTTCTTT. This encodes CASSQDWGLVEAFF.

There are a few counts of this clonotype. This chain connects TRBV5-1 to TRBJ2-3; D not resolved. Trimming shortened V by 2 bases and J by 4 bases, and 11 bases separated the two germline ends. The CDR3 length is 14 residues. Germline CDR1 reads SGHRS; CDR2 reads YFSETQ. CDR3 loop: CASSLGEWADTQYF. CDR3 bases: TGCGCCAGCAGCTTAGGAGAGTGGGCAGATACGCAGTATTTT.

This rearrangement joins TRBV3-1 to TRBJ2-7; possibly TRBD1 for D (5 bases). Deletions cut 4 bases from V and 6 bases from J, with 16 bases between. Germline CDR1 and CDR2: LGHDT and YNNKEL (reference sequence). This CDR3 contains 14 residues. The chain's CDR3 is CASSPRTRAPEQYF. CDR3 nucleotide sequence: TGTGCCAGCAGCCCTAGGACAAGGGCGCCCGAGCAGTACTTC.

This rearrangement joins TRBV7-9 to TRBJ2-6; possibly TRBD1 for D (6 bases). The CDR3 is made up of 17 amino acids. Trimming pared 7 bases from V and 1 base from J, leaving 17 bases between. From germline, CDR1 is SEHNR and CDR2 FQNEAQ (reference sequence). The CDR3 sequence: CASMLQGFRSGANVLTF. CDR3 coding DNA: TGTGCCAGCATGCTACAGGGTTTTAGGTCTGGGGCCAACGTCCTGACTTTC.

The rearrangement joins TRBV5-6 to TRBJ2-1, with 9 bases matching TRBD2. The CDR3 totals 16 residues. The V gene's germline CDR1 is SGHDT and CDR2 YYEEEE. With 1 base clipped from V and 7 bases from J, the junction kept 9 bases outside the gene matches. The CDR3 here is CASSLWFSGSWNEQFF. CDR3 nucleotides: TGTGCCAGCAGCTTGTGGTTTAGCGGGAGTTGGAATGAGCAGTTCTTC.

V gene TRBV7-2 combines with J gene TRBJ2-5, with no clear D. The ends were cut back, 5 bases at V and 5 bases at J, with 12 bases in the middle. The CDR3 has 13 residues. The germline gives CDR1 SGHTA, CDR2 FQGNSA. CDR3 region: CASSRDLYETQYF. The DNA of the CDR3 is TGTGCCAGCAGCCGTGACTTGTATGAGACCCAGTACTTC.

This clonotype showed up just a few times. The chain combines TRBV5-1 with TRBJ2-7; D remains unclear. The CDR3 is 13 residues long. Trimming removed 4 bases at V and 3 bases at J, with 11 bases between. Per germline, CDR1 SGHRS and CDR2 YFSETQ. The CDR3 loop is CASSPAIDYEQYF. The CDR3 region has the DNA TGCGCCAGCAGCCCGGCAATAGACTACGAGCAGTACTTC.

V and J are TRBV18 and TRBJ2-6, with TRBD1 matching over 7 bases. V lost 2 bases, J lost 1 base, and 5 bases stayed unmatched. CDR1 is KGHSH and CDR2 is LQKENI in the germline V gene. The CDR3 runs to 17 residues. CDR3 sequence reads: CASSPGQAKSGANVLTF. The DNA for the CDR3 is TGTGCCAGCTCACCAGGACAGGCAAAGTCTGGGGCCAACGTCCTGACTTTC.

The chain uses TRBV1 and TRBJ1-1; TRBD1 was called by the table and not checked on the DNA. TRBV1 is labeled a pseudogene. This CDR3 spans 17 amino acids. The CDR3 loop is CTSSPLRQGVWYTEAFF. CDR3 coding DNA: TGCACCAGCAGCCCTCTTAGACAGGGGGTGTGGTACACTGAAGCTTTCTTT.

This clonotype was seen only a few times. This chain joins TRBV10-3 and TRBJ1-1, with TRBD1 as a possible D gene (5 bases). Germline lookup yields CDR1 ENHRY and CDR2 SYGVKD. The CDR3 sequence is 12 residues long. Trimming stripped 8 bases from V and 5 bases from J, with 12 bases between. CDR3 coding DNA: TGTGCCATCCGCCAGGGAAGGACTGAAGCTTTCTTT. It translates to CAIRQGRTEAFF.

This clonotype occurred a few times. V is TRBV2 and J is TRBJ2-1; 7 nucleotides match TRBD2. CDR1 is SNHLY, CDR2 FYNNEI, per germline. The CDR3 runs to 15 residues. Germline trimming cut 6 bases from V and 7 bases from J; bases unmatched to any gene: 12. The CDR3 reads CASSVTSAEGNEQFF. The CDR3 bases are TGTGCCAGCAGCGTTACTAGCGCCGAGGGGAATGAGCAGTTCTTC.

The chain is built from TRBV4-3 and TRBJ2-1, with 7 bases matching TRBD1. Germline values: CDR1 LGHNA, CDR2 YSLEER. Losses at the gene ends were 2 bases for V and 9 bases for J; bases not matched to a gene: 10. This CDR3 comprises 15 residues. DNA of the CDR3: TGCGCCAGCAGCCAACCGGGACAGAGACAAACTGAGCAGTTCTTC. Its protein product is CASSQPGQRQTEQFF.

The chain has TRBV12-3 or TRBV12-4 and TRBJ2-7, with 7 bases matching TRBD1. This CDR3 spans 14 amino acids. J gave up 5 bases and V 5 bases, and 9 bases lay outside the gene matches. The CDR3 here is CASSPPTGTDEQYF. The CDR3 DNA follows: TGTGCCAGCAGTCCACCAACAGGGACAGACGAGCAGTACTTC.

This rearrangement joins TRBV20-1 to TRBJ2-7, with D maybe TRBD2 (5 bases). The V end lost 4 bases, the J end lost 0 bases, and 7 bases lay between the germline ends. Germline CDR1 and CDR2: DFQATT and SNEGSKA (reference sequence). This CDR3 is built from 12 residues. CDR3 nucleotides: TGCAGTGCTACCCGGGACTCCTACGAGCAGTACTTC. It codes for CSATRDSYEQYF.